This T cell receptor beta chain was sequenced for a study of CD8+CD57+ T cells in acquired aplastic anemia. Study in general: Yields of DNA that came from sorted CD4+ and CD8+ cells averaged roughly 3.2 ug. Broader study findings: Researchers report that 25 to 35 CD8+ CDR3 sequences appeared in both patients and controls.

Comment on this clonotype: Its antigen remains unknown.

Using genomic DNA as the template, TCR beta VDJ and CDR3 profiling was carried out. MiXCR, run by TCRdb on the reads, gives a single entry per CDR3 protein. This sample yields about 250,000 distinct CDR3 sequences, of which 45% to 50% are seen a single time; 7% to 9.5% belongs to the top ten. Germline V CDR1 and CDR2: SGDLS, YYNGEE. The CDR3 sequence is 15 residues long. Trimming removed 0 bases at V and 9 bases at J, with 13 bases between. An expansion of CD8+CD57+ cells by flow cytometry had been shown in patients chosen for sequencing. The chain recombines TRBV9 with TRBJ1-6, with D possibly being TRBD1 (5 bases). Material for sequencing was sorted CD4+, CD8+, or CD8+CD57+ T cells (not recorded which) from PBMCs. The TCR was taken from a human donor with aplastic anemia. Written as DNA, the CDR3 is TGTGCCAGCAGCGTAGAGGGGTCACGCGTTTCACCCCTCCACTTT. Its protein product is CASSVEGSRVSPLHF. The full variable domain, rest sourced from reference TRBV9 and TRBJ1-6, is DSGVTQTPKHLITATGQRVTLRCSPRSGDLSVYWYQQSLDQGLQFLIQYYNGEERAKGNILERFSAQQFPDLHSELNLSSLELGDSALYFCASSVEGSRVSPLHFGNGTRLTVT.